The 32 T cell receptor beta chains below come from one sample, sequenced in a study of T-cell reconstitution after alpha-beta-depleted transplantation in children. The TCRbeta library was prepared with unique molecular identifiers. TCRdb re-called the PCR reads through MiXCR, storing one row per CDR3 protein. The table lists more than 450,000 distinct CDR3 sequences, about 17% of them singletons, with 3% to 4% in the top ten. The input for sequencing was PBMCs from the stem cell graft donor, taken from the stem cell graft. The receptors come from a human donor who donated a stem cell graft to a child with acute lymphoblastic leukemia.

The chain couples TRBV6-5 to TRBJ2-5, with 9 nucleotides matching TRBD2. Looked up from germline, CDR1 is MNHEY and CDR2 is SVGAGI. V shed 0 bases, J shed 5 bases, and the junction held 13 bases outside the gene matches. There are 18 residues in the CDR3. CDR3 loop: CASSYSLPGTSLGETQYF. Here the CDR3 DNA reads TGTGCCAGCAGTTACTCGTTACCCGGGACTAGCTTAGGGGAGACCCAGTACTTC.

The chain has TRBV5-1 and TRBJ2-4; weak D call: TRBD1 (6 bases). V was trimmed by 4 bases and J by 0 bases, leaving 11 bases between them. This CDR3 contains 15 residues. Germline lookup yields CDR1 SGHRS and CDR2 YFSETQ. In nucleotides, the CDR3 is TGCGCCAGCAGCCTGGACAGTCTAGCCAAAAACATTCAGTACTTC. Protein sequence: CASSLDSLAKNIQYF.

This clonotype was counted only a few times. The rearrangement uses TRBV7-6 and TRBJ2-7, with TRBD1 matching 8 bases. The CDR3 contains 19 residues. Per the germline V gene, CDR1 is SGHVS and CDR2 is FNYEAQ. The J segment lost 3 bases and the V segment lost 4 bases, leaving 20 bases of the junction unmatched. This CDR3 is CASSWHGQGLHPDSYEQYF. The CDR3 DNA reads TGTGCCAGCAGCTGGCACGGACAGGGCCTACACCCAGATAGCTACGAGCAGTACTTC.

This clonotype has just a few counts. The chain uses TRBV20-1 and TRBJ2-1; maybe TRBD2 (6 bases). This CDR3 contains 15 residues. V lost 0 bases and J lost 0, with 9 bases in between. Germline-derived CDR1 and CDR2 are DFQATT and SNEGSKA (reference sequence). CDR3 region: CSARDRAGSYNEQFF. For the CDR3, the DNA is TGCAGTGCTAGAGATCGAGCGGGCTCCTACAATGAGCAGTTCTTC.

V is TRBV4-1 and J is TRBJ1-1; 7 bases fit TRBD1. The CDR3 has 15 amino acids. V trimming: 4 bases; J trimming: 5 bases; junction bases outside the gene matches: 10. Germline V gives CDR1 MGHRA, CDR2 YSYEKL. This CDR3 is CASSPPRDSGTEAFF. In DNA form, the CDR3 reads TGCGCCAGCAGCCCGCCCCGGGACAGTGGGACTGAAGCTTTCTTT.

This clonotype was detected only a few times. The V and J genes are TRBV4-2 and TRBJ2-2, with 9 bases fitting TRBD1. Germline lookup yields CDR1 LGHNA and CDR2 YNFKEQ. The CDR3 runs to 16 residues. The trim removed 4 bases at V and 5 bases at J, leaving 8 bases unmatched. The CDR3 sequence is CASSPFTGGETGELFF. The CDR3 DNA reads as TGTGCCAGCAGCCCCTTTACAGGGGGCGAAACCGGGGAGCTGTTTTTT.

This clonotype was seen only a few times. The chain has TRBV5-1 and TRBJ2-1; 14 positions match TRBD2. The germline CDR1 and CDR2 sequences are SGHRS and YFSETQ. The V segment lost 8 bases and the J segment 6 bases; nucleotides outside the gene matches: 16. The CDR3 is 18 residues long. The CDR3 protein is CARVPGLAGVIWVNEQFF. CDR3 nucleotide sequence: TGCGCCAGGGTTCCGGGACTAGCGGGAGTCATTTGGGTCAATGAGCAGTTCTTC.

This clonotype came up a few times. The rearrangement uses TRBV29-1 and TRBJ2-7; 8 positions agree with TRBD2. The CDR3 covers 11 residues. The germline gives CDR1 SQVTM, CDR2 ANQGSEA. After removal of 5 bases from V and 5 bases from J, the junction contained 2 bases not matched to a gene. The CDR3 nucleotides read TGCAGCGTTAGGACTAGCCACGAGCAGTACTTC. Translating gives CSVRTSHEQYF.

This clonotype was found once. CDR3 sequence reads: CASSLKGNEQYF. As DNA, the CDR3 is TGTGCCAGCAGCTTAAAGGGTAACGAGCAGTACTTC. The J gene is TRBJ2-7, the V gene TRBV11-1; no firm D call. CDR1 and CDR2 (germline): SGHAT, FQDESV (reference sequence). V dropped 2 bases and J dropped 5 bases, with 7 bases sitting between them. The CDR3 has 12 residues. Full variable domain (missing parts from reference TRBV11-1 and TRBJ2-7): EAEVAQSPRYKITEKSQAVAFWCDPISGHATLYWYRQILGQGPELLVQFQDESVVDDSQLPKDRFSAERLKGVDSTLKIQPAELGDSAMYLCASSLKGNEQYFGPGTRLTVT.

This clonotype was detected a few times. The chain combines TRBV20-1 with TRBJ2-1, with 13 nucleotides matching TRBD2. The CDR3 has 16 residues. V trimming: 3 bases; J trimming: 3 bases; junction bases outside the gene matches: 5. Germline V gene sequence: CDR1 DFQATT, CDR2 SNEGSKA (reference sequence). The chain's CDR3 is CSASPGLAGNYNEQFF. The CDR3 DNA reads TGCAGTGCTAGTCCGGGACTAGCGGGGAACTACAATGAGCAGTTCTTC.

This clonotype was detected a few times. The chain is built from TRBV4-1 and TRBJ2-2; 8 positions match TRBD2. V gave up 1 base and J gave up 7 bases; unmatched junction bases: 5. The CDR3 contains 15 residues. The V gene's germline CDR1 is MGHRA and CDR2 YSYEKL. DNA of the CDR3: TGCGCCAGCAGCCAAGTTGGAAGCGGGAGCGGGGAGCTGTTTTTT. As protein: CASSQVGSGSGELFF.

CDR3: CASSPRAPPGETQYF. CDR3 coding DNA: TGTGCCAGCAGTCCCAGGGCGCCTCCAGGAGAGACCCAGTACTTC. The V and J genes are TRBV12-3 or TRBV12-4 and TRBJ2-5; D is possibly TRBD1 (5 bases). V was trimmed by 5 bases and J by 4 bases, leaving 17 bases between them. There are 15 residues in the CDR3.

In nucleotides, the CDR3 is TGTGCCAGCAGCGCGAATGTCGACAGGGGTGCCGGGGAGCTGTTTTTT. This translates into CASSANVDRGAGELFF. The chain recombines TRBV5-6 with TRBJ2-2, with 8 nucleotides matching TRBD1. The CDR3 has 16 residues. The germline gives CDR1 SGHDT, CDR2 YYEEEE. J was trimmed by 6 bases and V by 4 bases; bases with no gene match: 11.

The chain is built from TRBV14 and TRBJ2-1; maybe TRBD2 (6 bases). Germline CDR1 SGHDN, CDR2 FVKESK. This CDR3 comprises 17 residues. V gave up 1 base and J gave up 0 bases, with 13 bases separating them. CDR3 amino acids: CASSQGVGGISYNEQFF. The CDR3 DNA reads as TGTGCCAGCAGCCAAGGTGTAGGAGGGATCTCCTACAATGAGCAGTTCTTC.

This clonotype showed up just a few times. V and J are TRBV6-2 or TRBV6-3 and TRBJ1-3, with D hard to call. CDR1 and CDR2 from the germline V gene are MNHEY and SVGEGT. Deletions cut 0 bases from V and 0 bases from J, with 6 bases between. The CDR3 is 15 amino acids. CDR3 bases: TGTGCCAGCAGTTACTCAGGATTCTCTGGAAACACCATATATTTT. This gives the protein CASSYSGFSGNTIYF.

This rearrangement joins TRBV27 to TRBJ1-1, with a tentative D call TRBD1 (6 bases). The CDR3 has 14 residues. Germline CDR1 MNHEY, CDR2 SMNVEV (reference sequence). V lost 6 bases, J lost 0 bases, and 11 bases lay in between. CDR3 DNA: TGTGCCAGCAGCTACAGGGCCATGAACACTGAAGCTTTCTTT. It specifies CASSYRAMNTEAFF.

The CDR3 region is CSARSPNNYGYTF. As DNA, the CDR3 is TGCAGTGCTAGAAGTCCGAACAACTATGGCTACACCTTC. The chain combines TRBV20-1 with TRBJ1-2; D is unresolved. This CDR3 spans 13 amino acids. Trimming pared 2 bases from V and 2 bases from J, leaving 9 bases between. CDR1 DFQATT and CDR2 SNEGSKA come from the germline V gene (reference sequence).

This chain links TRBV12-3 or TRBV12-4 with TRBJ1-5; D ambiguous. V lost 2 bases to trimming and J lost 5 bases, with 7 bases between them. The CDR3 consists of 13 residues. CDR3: CASSLPPDQPQHF. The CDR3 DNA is TGTGCCAGCAGTTTACCCCCGGATCAGCCCCAGCATTTT.

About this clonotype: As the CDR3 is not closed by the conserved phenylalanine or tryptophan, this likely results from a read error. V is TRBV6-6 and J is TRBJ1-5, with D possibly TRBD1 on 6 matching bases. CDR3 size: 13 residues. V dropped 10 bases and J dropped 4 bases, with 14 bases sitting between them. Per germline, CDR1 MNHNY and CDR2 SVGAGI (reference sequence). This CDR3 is CANRQVPNQPQHL. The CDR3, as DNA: TGTGCCAACCGACAGGTTCCGAATCAGCCCCAGCATTTG.

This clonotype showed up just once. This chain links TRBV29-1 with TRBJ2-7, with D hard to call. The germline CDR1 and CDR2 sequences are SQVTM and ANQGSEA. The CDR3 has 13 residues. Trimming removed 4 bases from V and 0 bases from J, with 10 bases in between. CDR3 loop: CSVATGPSYEQYF. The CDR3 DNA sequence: TGCAGCGTTGCTACGGGCCCCTCCTACGAGCAGTACTTC.

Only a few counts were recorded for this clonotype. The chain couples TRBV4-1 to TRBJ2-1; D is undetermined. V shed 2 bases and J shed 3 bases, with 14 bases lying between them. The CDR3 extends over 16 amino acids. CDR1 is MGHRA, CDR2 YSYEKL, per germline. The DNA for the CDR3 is TGCGCCAGCAGCCAAACCATTTACGGAAACTACAATGAGCAGTTCTTC. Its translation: CASSQTIYGNYNEQFF.

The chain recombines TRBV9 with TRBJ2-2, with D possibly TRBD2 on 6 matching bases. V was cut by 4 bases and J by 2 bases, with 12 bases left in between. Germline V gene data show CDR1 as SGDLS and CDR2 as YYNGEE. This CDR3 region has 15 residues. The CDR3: CASSFSGPNTGELFF. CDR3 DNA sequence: TGTGCCAGCAGCTTTAGCGGTCCAAACACCGGGGAGCTGTTTTTT.

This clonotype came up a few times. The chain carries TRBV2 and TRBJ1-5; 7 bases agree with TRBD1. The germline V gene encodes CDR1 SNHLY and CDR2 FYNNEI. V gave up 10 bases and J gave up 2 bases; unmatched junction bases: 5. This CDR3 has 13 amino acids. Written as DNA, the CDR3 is TGTGCCACCCGAACAGGGGGCAATCAGCCCCAGCATTTT. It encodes CATRTGGNQPQHF.

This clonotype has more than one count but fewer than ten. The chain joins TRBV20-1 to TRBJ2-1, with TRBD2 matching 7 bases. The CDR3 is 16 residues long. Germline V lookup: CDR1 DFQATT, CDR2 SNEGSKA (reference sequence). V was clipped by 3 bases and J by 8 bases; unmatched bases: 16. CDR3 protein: CSARASRLAGVDEQFF. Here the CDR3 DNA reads TGCAGTGCTAGGGCTAGTCGACTAGCAGGAGTCGATGAGCAGTTCTTC.

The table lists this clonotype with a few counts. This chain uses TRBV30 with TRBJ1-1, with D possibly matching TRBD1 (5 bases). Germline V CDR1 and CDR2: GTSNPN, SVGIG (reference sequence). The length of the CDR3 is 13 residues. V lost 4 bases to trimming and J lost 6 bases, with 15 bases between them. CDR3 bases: TGTGCCTGGATCGAGGGGTGGAGGCCTGAAGCTTTCTTT. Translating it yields CAWIEGWRPEAFF.

The CDR3 DNA follows: TGTGCCAGCAGTTACCTTGGGACAGGGAACCAAGAGACCCAGTACTTC. Translated, it gives CASSYLGTGNQETQYF. The rearrangement joins TRBV6-5 to TRBJ2-5, with 9 bases aligning to TRBD1. The germline V gene encodes CDR1 MNHEY and CDR2 SVGAGI. The J segment lost 0 bases and the V segment lost 2 bases, leaving 4 bases of the junction unmatched. The CDR3 spans 16 residues.

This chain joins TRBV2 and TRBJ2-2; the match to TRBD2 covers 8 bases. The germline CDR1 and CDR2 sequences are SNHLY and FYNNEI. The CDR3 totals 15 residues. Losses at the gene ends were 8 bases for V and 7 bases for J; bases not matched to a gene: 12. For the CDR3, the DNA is TGTGCCAGCGGCCCCCCATGGCGGGAGGACGGGGAGCTGTTTTTT. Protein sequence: CASGPPWREDGELFF. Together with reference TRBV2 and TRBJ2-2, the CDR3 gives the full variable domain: EPEVTQTPSHQVTQMGQEVILRCVPISNHLYFYWYRQILGQKVEFLVSFYNNEISEKSEIFDDQFSVERPDGSNFTLKIRSTKLEDSAMYFCASGPPWREDGELFFGEGSRLTVL.

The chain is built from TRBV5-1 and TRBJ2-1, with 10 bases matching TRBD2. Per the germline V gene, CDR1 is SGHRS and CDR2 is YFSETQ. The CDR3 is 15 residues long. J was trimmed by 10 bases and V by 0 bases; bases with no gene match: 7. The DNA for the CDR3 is TGCGCCAGCAGCTTGGTTCTAGCGGGAGTAGAAGAGCAGTTCTTC. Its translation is CASSLVLAGVEEQFF. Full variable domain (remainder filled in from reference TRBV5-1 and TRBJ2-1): KAGVTQTPRYLIKTRGQQVTLSCSPISGHRSVSWYQQTPGQGLQFLFEYFSETQRNKGNFPGRFSGRQFSNSRSEMNVSTLELGDSALYLCASSLVLAGVEEQFFGPGTRLTVL.

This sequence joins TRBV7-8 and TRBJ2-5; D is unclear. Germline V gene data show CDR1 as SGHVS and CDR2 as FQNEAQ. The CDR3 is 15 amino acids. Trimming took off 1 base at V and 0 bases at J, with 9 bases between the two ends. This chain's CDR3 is CASSLVRNHQETQYF. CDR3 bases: TGTGCCAGCAGCTTAGTTCGAAACCACCAAGAGACCCAGTACTTC. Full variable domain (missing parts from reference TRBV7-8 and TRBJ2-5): GAGVSQSPRYKVAKRGQDVALRCDPISGHVSLFWYQQALGQGPEFLTYFQNEAQLDKSGLPSDRFFAERPEGSVSTLKIQRTQQEDSAVYLCASSLVRNHQETQYFGPGTRLLVL.

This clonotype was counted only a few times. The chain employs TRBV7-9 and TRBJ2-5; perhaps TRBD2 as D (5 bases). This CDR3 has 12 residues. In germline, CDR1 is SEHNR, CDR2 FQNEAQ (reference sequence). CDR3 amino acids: CASGVQRETQYF. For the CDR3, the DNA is TGTGCATCTGGCGTGCAGCGGGAGACCCAGTACTTC.

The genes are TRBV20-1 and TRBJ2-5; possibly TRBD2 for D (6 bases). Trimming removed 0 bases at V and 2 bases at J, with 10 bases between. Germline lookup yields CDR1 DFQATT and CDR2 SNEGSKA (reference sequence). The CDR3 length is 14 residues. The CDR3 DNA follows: TGCAGTGCTAGAGATAATAGCGGACAAGAGACCCAGTACTTC. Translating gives CSARDNSGQETQYF.

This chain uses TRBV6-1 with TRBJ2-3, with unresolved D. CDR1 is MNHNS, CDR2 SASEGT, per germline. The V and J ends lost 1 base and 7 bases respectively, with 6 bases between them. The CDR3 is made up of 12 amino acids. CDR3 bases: TGTGCCAGCAGTGAAGGCGGTAATACGCAGTATTTT. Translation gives CASSEGGNTQYF.